This T cell receptor (beta chain) is drawn from a study of T cells in Graves' hyperthyroidism and ophthalmopathy. Patients aged 18 to 65 had newly diagnosed hyperthyroidism that had lasted under 2 months. Diagnosis relied on clinical symptoms, serum thyroxine and TRAb, thyroid ultrasound and orbital computed tomography. PBMCs were collected from a roughly 10 ml volume of fresh peripheral blood. Regions amplified from RNA transcripts were the TCR beta CDR3 regions. First-round RT-PCR with HTBI primers amplified the TCR CDR3 region. TCRdb itself ran the multiplex PCR reads through MiXCR, one entry per CDR3 protein. The sample holds 700,000 to 850,000 distinct CDR3 sequences, roughly a third seen once. The germline V gene has CDR1 SGHVT and CDR2 SQSDAQ. Trimming took 6 bases from V and 4 from J, leaving 12 bases between them. This CDR3 spans 13 amino acids.

The material sequenced was blood. The TCR originated in a woman in her thirties or forties with Graves' hyperthyroidism. The chain recombines TRBV7-4 with TRBJ1-2, with D unclear. The CDR3 reads CASSYYLGYGYTF. CDR3 DNA sequence: TGTGCCAGCAGTTACTATTTGGGCTATGGCTACACCTTC.